Listed here are 15 T cell receptor beta chains from one sample, sequenced in a study of blood T cell repertoires in COVID-19. TCRdb keeps only in-frame clones here, not all; method: immunoSEQ multiplex PCR. The sample has under 300,000 clones, roughly 87% seen once. Sequences were obtained from PBMCs or T cells enriched from blood (not recorded which). The receptor set was obtained from a woman under 40 with acute COVID-19.

The chain combines TRBV13 with TRBJ2-7; D perhaps matches TRBD1 (6 bases). Trimming shortened V by 8 bases and J by 0 bases, and 17 bases separated the two germline ends. CDR1 is PRHDT and CDR2 is FYEKMQ in the germline V gene (reference sequence). This CDR3 spans 15 amino acids. For the CDR3, the DNA is TGTGCCAGCTCGCTGCAGGGGTTGAGCTCCTACGAGCAGTACTTC. As protein: CASSLQGLSSYEQYF.

This chain joins TRBV28 and TRBJ2-2; no clear D. The CDR3 contains 14 residues. Germline V gene lookup returns CDR1 MDHEN and CDR2 SYDVKM. V lost 6 bases and J 0 bases, leaving 8 bases between the germline ends. In nucleotides, the CDR3 is TGTGCCAGCAGAGAGGCGCCGAACACCGGGGAGCTGTTTTTT. It codes for CASREAPNTGELFF.

The chain joins TRBV5-1 to TRBJ2-5, with 7 bases aligning to TRBD1. Germline V CDR1 and CDR2: SGHRS, YFSETQ. This CDR3 has 15 residues. Trimming at V came to 4 bases and at J to 5 bases, leaving 11 bases not matched to a gene. The CDR3 reads CASSPQPGGIETQYF. Here the CDR3 DNA reads TGCGCCAGCAGCCCCCAACCAGGGGGTATTGAGACCCAGTACTTC. Full variable domain (outside the CDR3, taken from reference TRBV5-1 and TRBJ2-5): KAGVTQTPRYLIKTRGQQVTLSCSPISGHRSVSWYQQTPGQGLQFLFEYFSETQRNKGNFPGRFSGRQFSNSRSEMNVSTLELGDSALYLCASSPQPGGIETQYFGPGTRLLVL.

This chain joins TRBV11-3 and TRBJ1-1; D may be TRBD1 (5 bases). This CDR3 spans 13 amino acids. Per germline, CDR1 SGHNT and CDR2 YENEEA. Trimming took 5 bases from V and 4 from J, leaving 11 bases between them. The chain's CDR3 is CASSPRVGTEAFF. The CDR3 nucleotides are TGTGCCAGCAGCCCCAGGGTTGGCACTGAAGCTTTCTTT.

The V gene is TRBV2, the J gene TRBJ2-5; tentative D call: TRBD1 (5 bases). CDR1 and CDR2 from the germline V gene are SNHLY and FYNNEI. This CDR3 is built from 15 residues. Trimming removed 6 bases at V and 2 bases at J, with 16 bases between. DNA of the CDR3: TGTGCCAGCAGACCGGACACGGGCCAGCAAGAGACCCAGTACTTC. This translates into CASRPDTGQQETQYF.

This sequence joins TRBV13 and TRBJ1-4, with TRBD1 as a possible D gene (5 bases). Trimming removed 0 bases from V and 4 bases from J, with 9 bases in between. CDR3 size: 15 residues. Germline CDR1 is PRHDT and CDR2 is FYEKMQ (reference sequence). The CDR3 sequence is CASSLGLQGNEKLFF. CDR3 coding DNA: TGTGCCAGCAGCTTAGGCCTCCAGGGTAATGAAAAACTGTTTTTT.

This clone was found a few times. The J gene is TRBJ1-2, the V gene TRBV10-1; D ambiguous. This CDR3 has 14 amino acids. V was shortened by 7 bases and J by 2 bases, with 14 bases between the two germline ends. The germline V gene has CDR1 WNHNN and CDR2 SYGVQD (reference sequence). The CDR3: CASKRAAPNYGYTF. In nucleotides, the CDR3 is TGCGCCAGCAAGAGGGCGGCCCCAAACTATGGCTACACCTTC.

J is TRBJ1-6 and V is TRBV28; 7 positions match TRBD1. The junction had 12 bases not matched to a gene; V was cut back by 7 bases and J by 6 bases. Germline CDR1 and CDR2: MDHEN and SYDVKM. The CDR3 spans 16 residues. CDR3 residues: CASIPVGYRGNSPLHF. CDR3 bases: TGTGCCAGCATCCCCGTCGGGTACAGGGGTAATTCACCCCTCCACTTT.

The chain has TRBV19 and TRBJ2-2, with 7 bases fitting TRBD1. Trimming at V came to 4 bases and at J to 7 bases, leaving 12 bases not matched to a gene. Germline-derived CDR1 and CDR2 are LNHDA and SQIVND (reference sequence). CDR3 length: 16 residues. The CDR3 DNA follows: TGTGCCAGTAGTAGCTATCTCGGGACAGCCATCGGGGAGCTGTTTTTT. It translates to CASSSYLGTAIGELFF. The full variable domain, completed using reference TRBV19 and TRBJ2-2, is DGGITQSPKYLFRKEGQNVTLSCEQNLNHDAMYWYRQDPGQGLRLIYYSQIVNDFQKGDIAEGYSVSREKKESFPLTVTSAQKNPTAFYLCASSSYLGTAIGELFFGEGSRLTVL.

The chain employs TRBV9 and TRBJ1-2; no firm D call. There are 11 residues in the CDR3. CDR1 SGDLS and CDR2 YYNGEE come from the germline V gene. V was trimmed by 3 bases and J by 8 bases, leaving 8 bases between them. CDR3 residues: CASSAAQGYTF. The CDR3, as DNA: TGTGCCAGCAGCGCCGCCCAGGGCTACACCTTC.

The gene calls are TRBV7-2 and TRBJ1-5; the D gene is possibly TRBD1 (5 bases). Per germline, CDR1 SGHTA and CDR2 FQGNSA. The CDR3 has 15 amino acids. The V and J ends lost 1 base and 2 bases respectively, with 9 bases between them. The CDR3 DNA reads TGTGCCAGCAGCTTAGATGCGGGGGGCAATCAGCCCCAGCATTTT. Its translation is CASSLDAGGNQPQHF.

The V and J genes are TRBV7-9 and TRBJ1-2; 7 bases are a match to TRBD1. The CDR3 runs to 14 residues. Germline V gene sequence: CDR1 SEHNR, CDR2 FQNEAQ (reference sequence). V was pared by 5 bases and J by 0 bases, with 3 bases of the junction left unmatched. CDR3 coding DNA: TGTGCCAGCAGCCCGGGACAGCCTAACTATGGCTACACCTTC. This sequence encodes CASSPGQPNYGYTF. The complete variable domain, with remaining parts taken from reference TRBV7-9 and TRBJ1-2, reads DTGVSQNPRHKITKRGQNVTFRCDPISEHNRLYWYRQTLGQGPEFLTYFQNEAQLEKSRLLSDRFSAERPKGSFSTLEIQRTEQGDSAMYLCASSPGQPNYGYTFGSGTRLTVV.

J is TRBJ2-2 and V is TRBV4-1; TRBD2 agrees at 7 bases. The CDR3 consists of 16 residues. CDR1 and CDR2 (germline): MGHRA, YSYEKL. Losses at the gene ends were 1 base for V and 7 bases for J; bases not matched to a gene: 9. CDR3 bases: TGCGCCAGCAGCCAAGGTCCCCGGGAGGACGTCGGGGAGCTGTTTTTT. This encodes CASSQGPREDVGELFF.

The genes are TRBV11-3 and TRBJ1-6, with D possibly matching TRBD1 (5 bases). The germline CDR1 and CDR2 sequences are SGHNT and YENEEA. Trimming cost V 0 bases and J 3 bases, with 18 bases left between them. The CDR3 consists of 19 residues. This chain's CDR3 is CASSLDRWGVPLYNSPLHF. In nucleotides, the CDR3 is TGTGCCAGCAGCTTAGATCGGTGGGGGGTTCCACTCTATAATTCACCCCTCCACTTT. Using reference TRBV11-3 and TRBJ1-6 for the parts outside the CDR3, the full variable domain is EAGVVQSPRYKIIEKKQPVAFWCNPISGHNTLYWYLQNLGQGPELLIRYENEEAVDDSQLPKDRFSAERLKGVDSTLKIQPAELGDSAVYLCASSLDRWGVPLYNSPLHFGNGTRLTVT.

The rearrangement joins TRBV3-1 (or the pseudogene TRBV3-2) to TRBJ2-7; 11 nucleotides match TRBD1. CDR1 is LGHDT, CDR2 YNNKEL, per germline (reference sequence). The V segment lost 2 bases and the J segment 3 bases; nucleotides outside the gene matches: 3. The CDR3 consists of 15 residues. In DNA form, the CDR3 reads TGTGCCAGCAGCCAAACCGGGACAGGGGGCTACGAGCAGTACTTC. The encoded protein is CASSQTGTGGYEQYF.